This note documents a single TCR beta chain sequence. This clone has just a few counts. No cognate antigen has been identified for it. No clone much larger than this one lies a single base away; base qualities are absent. According to the germline V gene, CDR1 reads MNHEY and CDR2 reads SVGAGI. CDR3 length: 13 amino acids, cysteine to phenylalanine. CDR3 DNA is the only sequence kept; it has 39 bases, read in frame from the first base. The germline ends are 8 bases apart after V is trimmed by 6 bases and J by 0 bases. This sample is part of a study of cytomegalovirus exposure and HLA in healthy donors (dated by TCRdb to 2015 to 2018). At the level of the whole study: According to a later analysis, the approximately 130 validation repertoires were produced on the same platform as the 666 repertoires of the first cohort. The study was designed to test whether signatures of past pathogen exposure could be identified by cataloging public T cell receptors. A separate validation cohort of roughly 120 different subjects was used in addition to the approximately 700-subject first cohort. The study combined high-throughput TCR immunosequencing, statistical association of individual TCRs with disease status, and machine learning to predict cytomegalovirus infection status.

Library generation was performed with the immunoSEQ multiplex PCR assay. Processing in the source paper ran as follows. A statistical classification framework was built to diagnose cytomegalovirus status from the catalog of TCR beta chain sequences. Entries here come from immuneACCESS through TCRdb and include only in-frame sequences with V and J called. Some clones fail to appear in such tables; in the studies checked, an unresolved V gene covers under half of the shortfall, and the cause of the remainder is unknown. That table is the source of V, J and clone size, and D and trimming were worked out from the DNA. The sample table contains about 330,000 clones; only one count was recorded for about nine tenths of them. The ten biggest clones cover about 1.2% of the sample. General findings and caveats noted by the study authors: While some public TCRs were present in many individuals, most TCR sequences turned up only very rarely across donors. The authors suggested that the approach could potentially be extended to other disease states and immunological phenotypes. The study listed over 150 TCR beta chains as associated with cytomegalovirus. A few of the identified cytomegalovirus-associated TCR beta chains were confirmed in vitro to be specific for cytomegalovirus antigens. In a later analysis, TCRs clustered in the first cohort were found to also tend to co-occur in the 100 to 150 validation repertoires, with approximately 95% of cluster scores above 0. A later analysis lacked HLA typing for the validation cohort, so it scored co-occurrence in that cohort across all 110 or so repertoires. The classifier was reported to diagnose cytomegalovirus status with high specificity and sensitivity in both the original and validation cohorts.

Separate from the approximately 700-subject first cohort, the validation cohort of roughly 110 subjects was the group to which the donors belonged. The V gene is TRBV6-5 and the J gene is TRBJ1-1, with the identity of the D gene unclear. This TCR came from a woman in her twenties or thirties in good health and CMV-seropositive. Sequencing used PBMCs. The DNA is TGTGCCAGCAGGGGTGTCGTGAACACTGAAGCTTTCTTT. Its protein reads: CASRGVVNTEAFF.